This T cell receptor beta chain derives from a study of blood T cell repertoires in COVID-19 (TCRdb year 2020). Turning to the overall study: Collaborator samples came from the United States, Italy and Spain and covered acute and convalescent phases of COVID-19. The prospective study material was composed of cDNA or gDNA derived from T cells, B-cell-depleted T cells, or PBMCs. The repertoires were made available in a free public database intended to serve as a resource for research on the immune response to SARS-CoV-2. Deeply sampled blood TCRbeta repertoires from subjects exposed to, actively infected with, or recovered from COVID-19 were included in the dataset. Where HLA class I and class II types were available, the types were taken from metadata supplied by the sample provider, not from assay-based typing. The samples were drawn from the first 160 participants of the ongoing ImmuneRACE study and from 950 to 1,500 subjects provided by 6 global collaborators. Sample metadata almost always included a de-identified subject ID, COVID-19 status, age in years and sex. Points the paper makes about the study in general: The quantity of clinical and demographic metadata differed by source and by participant and was supplied without curation.

Comment on this clone: Its antigen remains undetermined. No per-base quality is available; no much larger clone lies one base away.

From cysteine to phenylalanine, the CDR3 is 14 amino acids long. CDR3 DNA is the only sequence kept; it has 42 bases, read in frame from the first base. CDR1 and CDR2, looked up from the germline V gene, are ENHRY and SYGVKD. Trimming takes 6 bases off V and 0 bases off J; junction bases not matched to a gene: 4. At one collaborating source in Seattle, patients were enrolled during active infection and were followed longitudinally through the course of disease. Each collaborating institution followed its own protocols to collect whole blood in K2EDTA tubes. Collaborator samples were shipped for TCRbeta analysis as frozen whole blood, isolated PBMCs, or DNA extracted from either sample type. TCRbeta CDR3 regions were amplified from genomic DNA using the immunoSEQ Assay, a bias-controlled multiplex PCR. Per the original workflow: The number of nucleated cells in each sample was estimated from the amplification of reference gene primers within the assay. Sequence reads were collapsed and filtered to measure the absolute abundance of every unique TCRbeta CDR3 rearrangement. For each sample, productive Simpson clonality was calculated as the square root of Simpson's diversity index over productive rearrangements. TCRdb provides this immuneACCESS table in a form limited to in-frame rearrangements. Some clones are lacking; in checked studies, under half of them reflect an unresolved V gene, and why the rest are absent is not known. The D gene and trimming were derived from the DNA, and the V and J assignments and clone size from that table. The sample table holds 150,000 to 200,000 clones, of which over 90% were seen once. Around 2% of the sample comes from the top ten.

The clonotype was recovered from a woman in her sixties with COVID-19, enrolled during active disease. The sequence joins TRBV10-3 to TRBJ1-1; 7 junctional bases match TRBD1. Specimen: peripheral blood. Here is the DNA: TGTGCCATCAGAGACAGGGCCATGAACACTGAAGCTTTCTTT. Translated, it gives CAIRDRAMNTEAFF.